The rows below give T cell receptor beta chains drawn from one sample of a study of OX40 agonist ivuxolimab in advanced cancers. Data came from immunoSEQ multiplex PCR; TCRdb stores just in-frame clones and leaves some out. This table holds about 48,000 clones, around 90% found once. Source: CD4+ or CD8+ T cells sorted from blood, taken in a trial of the OX40 agonist ivuxolimab. These receptors were taken from an adult with an advanced solid tumor such as melanoma, head and neck, liver or kidney cancer. CDR3s include the opening cysteine and the closing phenylalanine or tryptophan. The D gene is left open where the match is weak. Some rows mark clone size as missing; the rest say once, few, many or name a class of expanded clone.

clone size,J gene,D gene,V gene,CDR3 protein,CDR3 DNA
-,TRBJ2-2,TRBD1,TRBV7-9,CASSNTGTDSSGELFF,TGTGCCAGCAGCAATACCGGGACAGACTCATCCGGGGAGCTGTTTTTT
-,TRBJ2-5,-,TRBV25-1,CASSELLKETQYF,TGTGCCAGCAGTGAATTACTTAAAGAGACCCAGTACTTC
-,TRBJ1-1,-,TRBV2,CASSVNGNTEAFF,TGTGCCAGCAGTGTAAATGGAAACACTGAAGCTTTCTTT
-,TRBJ2-7,TRBD1,TRBV28,CASSLRTGGYEQYF,TGTGCCAGCAGCCTCCGGACAGGGGGCTACGAGCAGTACTTC
-,TRBJ2-7,-,TRBV2,CASLGTGSSYEQYF,TGTGCCTCTTTAGGAACGGGCAGCTCCTACGAGCAGTACTTC
-,TRBJ1-5,-,TRBV4-1,CASSRAPGLSNQPQHF,TGCGCCAGCAGCCGCGCCCCGGGACTAAGCAATCAGCCCCAGCATTTT
-,TRBJ1-2,TRBD1,TRBV7-8,CASSLGQGSYGYTF,TGTGCCAGCAGCTTAGGACAGGGGTCCTATGGCTACACCTTC
few,TRBJ2-5,TRBD2,TRBV30,CAWSAPDPSAGGEETQYF,TGTGCCTGGAGTGCCCCTGACCCCTCAGCGGGGGGGGAGGAGACCCAGTACTTC
-,TRBJ1-1,TRBD1,TRBV6-5,CASSTRQGRNTEAFF,TGTGCCAGCAGTACTAGACAGGGAAGGAACACTGAAGCTTTCTTT
-,TRBJ1-5,TRBD1,TRBV19,CASSIGQGGQPQHF,TGTGCCAGTAGTATTGGACAGGGGGGCCAGCCCCAGCATTTT
-,TRBJ2-2,-,TRBV6-9,CASSSNNQQPQATNTGELFF,TGTGCCAGCAGTTCCAACAACCAACAACCTCAGGCGACGAACACCGGGGAGCTGTTTTTT
-,TRBJ1-4,-,TRBV27,CASKDVRGEKLFF,TGTGCCAGCAAGGACGTTAGGGGTGAAAAACTGTTTTTT
-,TRBJ1-5,-,TRBV9,CASSVGGVNQPQHF,TGTGCCAGCAGCGTAGGTGGGGTCAATCAGCCCCAGCATTTT
-,TRBJ2-3,TRBD2,TRBV7-3,CASSSLAGGLTDTQYF,TGTGCCAGCAGCTCCTTAGCGGGGGGCCTCACAGATACGCAGTATTTT
-,TRBJ2-4,TRBD1,TRBV4-1,CASSARGTVKNIQYF,TGCGCCAGCAGCGCCCGAGGGACAGTCAAAAACATTCAGTACTTC
-,TRBJ2-7,TRBD2,TRBV19,CASKGRARSSYEQYF,TGTGCCAGTAAGGGGAGGGCCAGGAGCTCCTACGAGCAGTACTTC
-,TRBJ2-1,-,TRBV7-9,CASSLARNEQFF,TGTGCCAGCAGCTTAGCGCGGAATGAGCAGTTCTTC